Given below is one TCR beta chain in context. The data derive from a study of blood T cell repertoires in COVID-19. The overall study: Material from acute and convalescent COVID-19 was sourced from the United States, Italy and Spain. Sample material is recorded as cDNA or gDNA derived from T cells, B-cell-depleted T cells, or PBMCs.

CDR1 is GTSNPN, CDR2 SVGIG, per germline (reference sequence). The CDR3 has 13 residues. V dropped 0 bases and J dropped 4; count of bases not matched to a gene: 2. Authors' analysis steps: For nucleated cells, counts were estimated from reference gene primer amplification. Assay: immunoSEQ multiplex PCR; the TCRdb copy retains only in-frame clones and omits some. That table supplies the V and J calls and clone size; D and trimming were determined from the DNA. The sample has 210,000 or so clones; 86% are singletons. The sequence was obtained from a man aged 45-65 years with acute or convalescent COVID-19. Material: peripheral blood. The chain is built from TRBV30 and TRBJ1-1, with 7 positions matching TRBD1. The CDR3 here is CAWSVNRGTEAFF. The CDR3 DNA is TGTGCCTGGAGTGTAAACAGGGGCACTGAAGCTTTCTTT.